This TCR beta chain was obtained from a study of blood T cell repertoires in COVID-19. Germline V gives CDR1 GTSNPN, CDR2 SVGIG (reference sequence). The CDR3 is made up of 13 amino acids. The V end lost 5 bases, the J end lost 2 bases, and 12 bases lay between the germline ends. As originally analysed: For nucleated cells, counts were estimated from reference gene primer amplification. Some clones are missing from TCRdb's copy, which holds only in-frame ones; the method was immunoSEQ multiplex PCR. That table supplies the V and J calls and clone size; D and trimming were determined from the DNA. Seen here are more than 80,000 clones, about 84% observed once, and the top ten hold more than 13%.

The sample comprised peripheral blood. The rearrangement joins TRBV30 to TRBJ1-2; D might be TRBD1 (5 bases). This receptor was taken from a woman between 55 and 75 years old with acute or convalescent COVID-19. CDR3 amino acids: CAWSPTENYGYTF. The CDR3 bases are TGTGCCTGGTCCCCGACAGAGAACTATGGCTACACCTTC. Based on the CDR3 plus reference TRBV30 and TRBJ1-2, the full variable domain is SQTIHQWPATLVQPVGSPLSLECTVEGTSNPNLYWYRQAAGRGLQLLFYSVGIGQISSEVPQNLSASRPQDRQFILSSKKLLLSDSGFYLCAWSPTENYGYTFGSGTRLTVV.